The 24 T cell receptor beta chains listed next were all sequenced from one sample in a study of blood T cell repertoires in COVID-19. TCRdb keeps only in-frame clones here, not all; method: immunoSEQ multiplex PCR. The sample lists more than 300,000 clones; about 89% were seen once. Specimen: peripheral blood. Source of these receptors: a woman aged 25 to 39 with COVID-19, enrolled during active disease.

V and J are TRBV10-3 and TRBJ1-1; unclear D gene. V was cut by 8 bases and J by 0 bases, with 7 bases left in between. Germline lookup yields CDR1 ENHRY and CDR2 SYGVKD. CDR3 length: 12 amino acids. The CDR3 region is CAIRGLNTEAFF. The CDR3 nucleotides read TGTGCCATCCGGGGTTTGAACACTGAAGCTTTCTTT.

The V gene is TRBV2, the J gene TRBJ2-3; 12 bases are a match to TRBD2. With V trimmed by 6 bases and J by 6 bases, 13 bases remained unmatched. The CDR3 loop spans 17 amino acids. Germline values: CDR1 SNHLY, CDR2 FYNNEI. CDR3 DNA sequence: TGTGCCAGCAGGAAAGGCTGGCTAGCGGGAGGGAGTGATACGCAGTATTTT. Translating gives CASRKGWLAGGSDTQYF.

This rearrangement joins TRBV12-3 or TRBV12-4 to TRBJ2-7, with D uncertain. Trimming removed 3 bases at V and 6 bases at J, with 9 bases between. This CDR3 comprises 12 residues. CDR3 in DNA: TGTGCCAGCAGTTTGCAGTGGTTCGAGCAGTACTTC. The encoded protein is CASSLQWFEQYF.

The rearrangement links TRBV24-1 to TRBJ2-1, with 7 bases matching TRBD1. The J segment lost 4 bases and the V segment lost 4 bases, leaving 9 bases of the junction unmatched. The CDR3 is 16 residues long. Germline V gene lookup returns CDR1 KGHDR and CDR2 SFDVKD. CDR3 residues: CATSDVGTDKYNEQFF. Written as DNA, the CDR3 is TGTGCCACCAGTGACGTCGGGACAGATAAGTACAATGAGCAGTTCTTC.

This clone was recorded at least ten times. The chain uses TRBV4-1 and TRBJ2-7, with 9 bases lining up with TRBD2. Germline V gives CDR1 MGHRA, CDR2 YSYEKL. J lost 6 bases, V lost 3 bases, and 12 bases had no gene match. There are 16 residues in the CDR3. The CDR3 loop is CASSQDGRGRGLEQYF. CDR3 sequence (DNA): TGCGCCAGCAGCCAGGACGGACGCGGGAGGGGACTCGAGCAGTACTTC.

V is TRBV9 and J is TRBJ2-6; D is possibly TRBD2 (6 bases). CDR3 length: 19 amino acids. The V end was cut by 4 bases, the J end by 3 bases, with 23 bases between. The germline gives CDR1 SGDLS, CDR2 YYNGEE. CDR3 amino acids: CASSLRQEGGPDGANVLTF. The CDR3 region has the DNA TGTGCCAGCAGCCTGAGGCAGGAAGGAGGGCCAGATGGGGCCAACGTCCTGACTTTC.

The rearrangement uses TRBV9 and TRBJ1-1; D may be TRBD1 (5 bases). CDR1 and CDR2 from the germline V gene are SGDLS and YYNGEE. The V and J ends lost 3 bases and 3 bases respectively, with 9 bases between them. The CDR3 is 13 amino acids. The CDR3 DNA is TGTGCCAGCAGCGCTGGGGGGTACACTGAAGCTTTCTTT. The encoded protein is CASSAGGYTEAFF.

This chain links TRBV4-1 with TRBJ2-1; a weak D match, TRBD2 (6 bases). The germline V gene has CDR1 MGHRA and CDR2 YSYEKL. The CDR3 sequence is 16 residues long. V was shortened by 1 base and J by 0 bases, with 10 bases between the two germline ends. CDR3 nucleotides: TGCGCCAGCAGCCAAGCGACGGGGGACTCCTACAATGAGCAGTTCTTC. The encoded protein is CASSQATGDSYNEQFF.

The chain combines TRBV2 with TRBJ1-4; 7 nucleotides align to TRBD1. The J segment lost 0 bases and the V segment lost 5 bases, leaving 9 bases of the junction unmatched. The germline CDR1 and CDR2 sequences are SNHLY and FYNNEI. This CDR3 is built from 17 residues. CDR3 amino acids: CASSSTSTGATNEKLFF. CDR3 sequence (DNA): TGTGCCAGCAGTTCGACATCCACAGGGGCAACTAATGAAAAACTGTTTTTT. The variable domain in full, with the rest retrieved from reference TRBV2 and TRBJ1-4, is EPEVTQTPSHQVTQMGQEVILRCVPISNHLYFYWYRQILGQKVEFLVSFYNNEISEKSEIFDDQFSVERPDGSNFTLKIRSTKLEDSAMYFCASSSTSTGATNEKLFFGSGTQLSVL.

The chain carries TRBV5-6 and TRBJ2-7, with TRBD1 matching over 7 bases. Germline V gene sequence: CDR1 SGHDT, CDR2 YYEEEE. With V trimmed by 0 bases and J by 3 bases, 3 bases remained unmatched. The CDR3 covers 14 residues. The CDR3 DNA is TGTGCCAGCAGCTTGGGACAGGGTGTCTACGAGCAGTACTTC. Translation: CASSLGQGVYEQYF.

DNA of the CDR3: TGTGCCAGCTCGACGGAGGGGAGTCAGCCCCAGCATTTT. This translates into CASSTEGSQPQHF. The chain recombines TRBV18 with TRBJ1-5; D may be TRBD1 (5 bases). CDR3 length: 13 residues. The germline CDR1 and CDR2 sequences are KGHSH and LQKENI. V gave up 6 bases and J gave up 6 bases, with 12 bases separating them.

The CDR3 is CASSQGHRENEQFF. The CDR3 bases are TGCGCCAGCAGCCAAGGCCACAGGGAAAATGAGCAGTTCTTC. This rearrangement joins TRBV4-1 to TRBJ2-1, with D tentatively TRBD1 (6 bases). Trimming took off 1 base at V and 7 bases at J, with 11 bases between the two ends. CDR1 is MGHRA, CDR2 YSYEKL, per germline. The CDR3 consists of 14 residues.

This sequence joins TRBV9 and TRBJ2-2; the match to TRBD1 covers 7 bases. This CDR3 is built from 18 residues. Germline CDR1 SGDLS, CDR2 YYNGEE. With V trimmed by 0 bases and J by 8 bases, 16 bases remained unmatched. The CDR3 loop is CASSVGTGHGDHRGELFF. The CDR3 DNA is TGTGCCAGCAGCGTAGGGACAGGTCACGGAGATCACCGGGGGGAGCTGTTTTTT.

V is TRBV5-1 and J is TRBJ1-4; 9 nucleotides line up with TRBD1. The CDR3 is 15 residues long. Trimming at V came to 4 bases and at J to 5 bases, leaving 6 bases not matched to a gene. Germline V CDR1 and CDR2: SGHRS, YFSETQ. CDR3 sequence reads: CASSTGQGKNEKLFF. DNA for the CDR3: TGCGCCAGCAGCACCGGACAGGGGAAGAATGAAAAACTGTTTTTT.

V is TRBV15 and J is TRBJ2-3; 14 bases align to TRBD2. V lost 7 bases to trimming and J lost 3 bases; unmatched junction nucleotides: 6. The CDR3 totals 16 residues. In germline, CDR1 is LNHNV, CDR2 YYDKDF (reference sequence). This chain's CDR3 is CATNTGLAGGTDTQYF. The CDR3 coding sequence is TGTGCCACCAACACAGGACTAGCGGGAGGAACAGATACGCAGTATTTT.

Only one count was recorded for this clone. CDR3 region: CASRRTGTAYYEQYF. CDR3 DNA: TGTGCCAGTAGGAGAACCGGGACAGCCTACTACGAGCAGTACTTC. The chain carries TRBV19 and TRBJ2-7; TRBD1 matches at 7 bases. Germline V gene lookup returns CDR1 LNHDA and CDR2 SQIVND (reference sequence). V was clipped by 6 bases and J by 3 bases; unmatched bases: 11. CDR3 length: 15 residues. Supplemented by reference TRBV19 and TRBJ2-7, the full variable domain reads DGGITQSPKYLFRKEGQNVTLSCEQNLNHDAMYWYRQDPGQGLRLIYYSQIVNDFQKGDIAEGYSVSREKKESFPLTVTSAQKNPTAFYLCASRRTGTAYYEQYFGPGTRLTVT.

J is TRBJ2-3 and V is TRBV13; 8 nucleotides line up with TRBD2. The CDR3 covers 14 residues. In germline, CDR1 is PRHDT, CDR2 FYEKMQ (reference sequence). V shed 5 bases, J shed 3 bases, and the junction held 4 bases outside the gene matches. The CDR3 is CASSPGGETDTQYF. In DNA form, the CDR3 reads TGTGCCAGCAGCCCGGGAGGGGAGACAGATACGCAGTATTTT.

DNA for the CDR3: TGTGCCAGCAGCTTATATCCTCTCTCTGGAAACACCATATATTTT. Residues: CASSLYPLSGNTIYF. V is TRBV11-2 and J is TRBJ1-3; D uncertain. Germline-derived CDR1 and CDR2 are SGHAT and FQNNGV. V was clipped by 2 bases and J by 0 bases, with 8 bases between them. This CDR3 contains 15 residues.

The chain joins TRBV3-1 (or the pseudogene TRBV3-2) to TRBJ2-2; 8 nucleotides align to TRBD2. The CDR3 consists of 15 residues. CDR1 is LGHDT, CDR2 YNNKEL, per germline (reference sequence). V trimming: 4 bases; J trimming: 7 bases; junction bases outside the gene matches: 8. The CDR3 region is CASSRSSGSIGELFF. In DNA form, the CDR3 reads TGTGCCAGCAGCCGTAGCAGCGGGAGCATCGGGGAGCTGTTTTTT.

Comment on this clone: Within the sample, other DNA sequences also encode this same CDR3. The V call is TRBV10-1, the J call TRBJ2-5; TRBD2 aligns across 14 bases. The CDR3 consists of 15 residues. CDR1 and CDR2 (germline): WNHNN, SYGVQD (reference sequence). J gave up 5 bases and V 6 bases, and 5 bases lay outside the gene matches. DNA of the CDR3: TGCGCCAGCAGCTCCGGGACTAGCGGGGGTGAGACCCAGTACTTC. Its translation: CASSSGTSGGETQYF.

This chain uses TRBV6-2 or TRBV6-3 with TRBJ2-7; 11 bases align to TRBD2. The V gene end was trimmed by 3 bases and the J gene end by 3 bases; junction bases not matched to a gene: 1. The CDR3 has 14 residues. Germline V CDR1 and CDR2: MNHEY, SVGEGT. CDR3 region: CASSYGLAGYEQYF. DNA for the CDR3: TGTGCCAGCAGTTATGGACTAGCGGGCTACGAGCAGTACTTC.

V is TRBV5-6 and J is TRBJ2-7, with a possible D match to TRBD2 (6 bases). There are 12 residues in the CDR3. V lost 1 base, J lost 9 bases, and 11 bases lay in between. Germline CDR1 is SGHDT and CDR2 is YYEEEE. The CDR3 region has the DNA TGTGCCAGCAGCTTGCTCCAGGGAGGGCAGTACTTC. Amino acids: CASSLLQGGQYF.

This clone was recorded once. The CDR3 spells CASSTYRTGANVLTF. CDR3 DNA sequence: TGTGCCAGCAGCACGTACAGAACCGGGGCCAACGTCCTGACTTTC. The gene calls are TRBV5-4 and TRBJ2-6; no reliable D call. This CDR3 is built from 15 residues. Between the trimmed V and J ends, which lost 4 bases and 4 bases, there was a span of 12 bases. The V gene's germline CDR1 is SGHNT and CDR2 YYREEE (reference sequence).

The chain couples TRBV18 to TRBJ1-1, with 8 bases that match TRBD1. Trimming took 2 bases from V and 4 from J; bases not matched to a gene: 6. Germline CDR1 reads KGHSH; CDR2 reads LQKENI. The CDR3 length is 15 residues. The CDR3 nucleotides read TGTGCCAGCTCACCAATCAGGGGGCAGGGCACTGAAGCTTTCTTT. The encoded protein is CASSPIRGQGTEAFF.